This T cell receptor beta chain was obtained from a study of blood T cells in healthy people across ages. Next came a second PCR, run for about 6 to 11 cycles, which used a sample-barcoded 5' primer along with a J-beta primer mix. TCRdb itself ran the 5' RACE reads through MiXCR, one entry per CDR3 protein. The table records some 1.5 million distinct CDR3 sequences, 28% of them present only once. This clonotype was counted only a few times. The CDR3 contains 16 residues. Trimming cost V 5 bases and J 5 bases; bases outside gene matches: 7. The germline V gene has CDR1 MNHEY and CDR2 SVGAGI. The chain recombines TRBV6-5 with TRBJ1-6; 9 bases agree with TRBD1. The specimen was blood. The source is a woman younger than 45 in good health. The DNA for the CDR3 is TGTGCCAGCAGTATAGGACAGGGGTTTGATAATTCACCCCTCCACTTT. This gives the protein CASSIGQGFDNSPLHF.